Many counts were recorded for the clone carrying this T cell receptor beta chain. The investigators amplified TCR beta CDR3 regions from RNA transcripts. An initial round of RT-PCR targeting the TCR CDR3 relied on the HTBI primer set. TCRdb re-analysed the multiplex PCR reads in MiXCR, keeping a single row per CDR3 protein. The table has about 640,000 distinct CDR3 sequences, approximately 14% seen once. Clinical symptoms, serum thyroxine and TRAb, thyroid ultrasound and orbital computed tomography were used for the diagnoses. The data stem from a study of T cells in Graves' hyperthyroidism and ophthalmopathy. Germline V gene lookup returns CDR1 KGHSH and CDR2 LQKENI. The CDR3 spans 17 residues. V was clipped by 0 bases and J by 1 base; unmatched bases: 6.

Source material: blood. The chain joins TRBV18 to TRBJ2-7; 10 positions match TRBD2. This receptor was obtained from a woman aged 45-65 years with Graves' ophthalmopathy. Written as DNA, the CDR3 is TGTGCCAGCTCACCACCGATGCCTAGCGGGAGTTCCTACGAGCAGTACTTC. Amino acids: CASSPPMPSGSSYEQYF.